The text below deals with one T cell receptor (beta chain). Its antigen is still unknown. Patients included in sequencing had previously demonstrated CD8+CD57+ cell expansion by flow cytometry. In germline, CDR1 is SGHRS, CDR2 YFSETQ. V was pared by 1 base and J by 2 bases, with 3 bases of the junction left unmatched. The CDR3 contains 16 residues. The data are from a study of CD8+CD57+ T cells in acquired aplastic anemia. As for the study in general: Average DNA yield from sorted CD4+ and CD8+ cells was about 3 ug. Study findings and constraints: Overlapping CD8+ CDR3 repertoires of patients and controls contained roughly 27 shared sequences.

The TCR beta profiling, which covered VDJ combination and CDR3 sequence, was carried out using genomic DNA as the template. TCRdb recomputed calls from the reads with MiXCR, one row per CDR3 protein. The sample records 150,000 to 200,000 distinct CDR3 sequences, less than 60% being singletons. This receptor was obtained from a human donor with aplastic anemia. This rearrangement joins TRBV5-1 to TRBJ2-6; 7 bases match TRBD1. The sequenced sample consisted of sorted CD4+, CD8+, or CD8+CD57+ T cells (not recorded which) from PBMCs. As DNA, the CDR3 is TGCGCCAGCAGCTTGAGGCAGGGGGCTGGGGCCAACGTCCTGACTTTC. Its protein is CASSLRQGAGANVLTF. The variable domain in full, with the rest retrieved from reference TRBV5-1 and TRBJ2-6, is KAGVTQTPRYLIKTRGQQVTLSCSPISGHRSVSWYQQTPGQGLQFLFEYFSETQRNKGNFPGRFSGRQFSNSRSEMNVSTLELGDSALYLCASSLRQGAGANVLTFGAGSRLTVL.